This T cell receptor beta chain was captured in a study of OX40 agonist ivuxolimab in advanced cancers. With regard to the full study: Ivuxolimab was an agonistic, fully human IgG2 monoclonal antibody directed against OX40 (CD134), a costimulatory receptor. Of the 50 or so patients in dose escalation, some 20 had hepatocellular carcinoma, about 15 had melanoma, 9 had renal cell carcinoma and 9 had head and neck cancer. The paper describes the monotherapy dose-escalation part (N of about 54 patients) of the phase I trial of ivuxolimab. The purpose of peripheral TCRbeta sequencing was to test whether ivuxolimab changed TCR sequence diversity and led to clonal T-cell expansion. A male proportion of almost 85% and a mean age of roughly 55 years, ranging from about 23 to 79, were recorded for the dose-escalation cohort. Intravenous ivuxolimab was administered to patients every 2 weeks at six dose levels: 0.01, 0.1, 0.3, 1.5, 3 and 10 mg/kg. Partial responses were achieved by three dose-escalation patients, of whom one had hepatocellular carcinoma and two had cutaneous melanoma. Prior anti-PD-1, anti-PD-L1 or anti-CTLA-4 therapy was permitted, and checkpoint inhibitors had been received by roughly 42% of dose-escalation patients. What the research found in general, with its limitations: On average, CD8+ T cells showed more expanded clones than CD4+ T cells after ivuxolimab. In the 0.1-3.0 mg/kg groups, partial responders were among the patients with the lowest normalized peripheral clonal expansion, particularly in CD8+ T cells. Which antigens the clonally expanded peripheral T cells were specific for was not determined. Low levels of normalized T-cell clonal expansion were also seen in some patients who did not respond. At doses from 0.1 to 3.0 mg/kg, clonal expansion was seen in both CD4+ and CD8+ blood T cells between baseline and week 6.

To note about this clone: Its antigen is unknown. Base qualities are missing; no much larger clone stands one base away.

Patients with autoimmune disease history or receiving systemic immunosuppression were excluded from the trial. Peripheral blood for TCR sequencing was collected from all dose cohorts at baseline, on cycle 4 day 1, and on cycle 7 day 1. Samples came from an open-label, multicenter, first-in-human phase I dose-escalation trial of ivuxolimab. Adults with locally advanced or metastatic melanoma, renal cell carcinoma, hepatocellular carcinoma or head and neck squamous cell carcinoma were enrolled in the trial. Before TCR sequencing, CD4+ and CD8+ T cells were separately sorted from peripheral blood. Including the terminal cysteine and phenylalanine, the CDR3 comprises 17 residues. Here the CDR3 DNA is all that survives: 51 bases in frame from base 1. Trimming leaves V shorter by 3 bases and J shorter by 6 bases, with the junction holding 4 bases beyond the gene matches. Via the germline V gene, CDR1 is MDHEN and CDR2 SYDVKM.

Genomic DNA was extracted from sorted cells for sequencing of the TCRbeta CDR3 region. The immunoSEQ Assay was used for sequencing of TCRbeta CDR3 regions. In its TCRdb copy, this immuneACCESS table keeps in-frame sequences only and misses some clones. Where compared with another copy, unresolved V genes explain less than half of these, and the others have no known cause. This sample comprises tens of thousands of clones, 80% to 95% of them detected only once. The ten most abundant clones make up about 25% of the sample. This receptor was obtained from an adult with an advanced solid tumor such as melanoma, head and neck, liver or kidney cancer. The chain is assembled from TRBV28 and TRBJ2-2, with 16 middle bases fitting TRBD2. Sequencing was performed on CD4+ or CD8+ T cells sorted from blood, taken in a trial of the OX40 agonist ivuxolimab. The DNA sequence is as follows: TGTGCCAGCAGTTTGGCAGGGACTAGCGGGAGGGCCGGGGAGCTGTTTTTT. Its translation reads: CASSLAGTSGRAGELFF.